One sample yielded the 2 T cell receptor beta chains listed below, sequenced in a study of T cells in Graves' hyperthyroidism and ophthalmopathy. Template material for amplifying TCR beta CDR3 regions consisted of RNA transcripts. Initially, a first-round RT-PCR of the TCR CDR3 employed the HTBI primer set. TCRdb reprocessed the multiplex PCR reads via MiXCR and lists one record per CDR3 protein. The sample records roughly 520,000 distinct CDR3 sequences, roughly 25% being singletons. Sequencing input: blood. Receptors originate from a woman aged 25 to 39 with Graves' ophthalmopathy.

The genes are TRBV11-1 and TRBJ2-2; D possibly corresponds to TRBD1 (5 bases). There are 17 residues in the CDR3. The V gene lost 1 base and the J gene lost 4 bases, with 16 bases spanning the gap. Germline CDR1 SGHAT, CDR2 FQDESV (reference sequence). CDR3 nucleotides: TGTGCCAGCAGCTTAGTCTTCAGGGAAGGTGGCACCGGGGAGCTGTTTTTT. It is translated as CASSLVFREGGTGELFF.

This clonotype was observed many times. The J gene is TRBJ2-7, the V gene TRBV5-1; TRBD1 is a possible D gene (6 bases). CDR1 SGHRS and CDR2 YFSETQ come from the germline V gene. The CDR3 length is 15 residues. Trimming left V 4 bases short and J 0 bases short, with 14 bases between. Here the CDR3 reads CASSPQTGSSYEQYF. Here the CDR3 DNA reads TGCGCCAGCAGCCCACAAACAGGGAGCTCCTACGAGCAGTACTTC. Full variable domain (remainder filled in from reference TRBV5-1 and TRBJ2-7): KAGVTQTPRYLIKTRGQQVTLSCSPISGHRSVSWYQQTPGQGLQFLFEYFSETQRNKGNFPGRFSGRQFSNSRSEMNVSTLELGDSALYLCASSPQTGSSYEQYFGPGTRLTVT.